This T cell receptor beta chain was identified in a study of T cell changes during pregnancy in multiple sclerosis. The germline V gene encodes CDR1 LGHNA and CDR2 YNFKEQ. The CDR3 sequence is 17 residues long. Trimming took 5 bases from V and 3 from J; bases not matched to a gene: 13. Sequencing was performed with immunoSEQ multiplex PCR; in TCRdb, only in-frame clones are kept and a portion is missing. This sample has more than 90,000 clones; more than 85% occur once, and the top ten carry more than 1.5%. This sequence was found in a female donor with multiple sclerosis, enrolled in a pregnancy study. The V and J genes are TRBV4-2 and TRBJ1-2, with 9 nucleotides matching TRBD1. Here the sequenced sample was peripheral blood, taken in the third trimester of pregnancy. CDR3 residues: CASSGIPTGGGHYGYTF. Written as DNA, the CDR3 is TGTGCCAGCAGCGGTATACCAACAGGGGGCGGCCACTATGGCTACACCTTC.